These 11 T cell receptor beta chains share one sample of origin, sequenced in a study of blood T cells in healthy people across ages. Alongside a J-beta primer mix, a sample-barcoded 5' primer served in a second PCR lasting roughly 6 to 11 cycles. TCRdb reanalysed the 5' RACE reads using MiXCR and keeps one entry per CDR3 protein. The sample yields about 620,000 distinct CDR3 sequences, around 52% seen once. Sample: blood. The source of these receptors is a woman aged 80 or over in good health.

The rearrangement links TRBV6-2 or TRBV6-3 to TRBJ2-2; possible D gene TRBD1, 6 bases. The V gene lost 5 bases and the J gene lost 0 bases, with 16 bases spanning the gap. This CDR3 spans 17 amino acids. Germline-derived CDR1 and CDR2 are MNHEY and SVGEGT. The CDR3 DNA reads TGTGCCAGCAGTAGGAACCTAGGACAGCCGAACACCGGGGAGCTGTTTTTT. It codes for CASSRNLGQPNTGELFF.

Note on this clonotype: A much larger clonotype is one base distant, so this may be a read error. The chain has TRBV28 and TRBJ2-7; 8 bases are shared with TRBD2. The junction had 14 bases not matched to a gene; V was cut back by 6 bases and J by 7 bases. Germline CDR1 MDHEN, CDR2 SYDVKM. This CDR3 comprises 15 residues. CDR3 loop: CASSRSGSVANEQYF. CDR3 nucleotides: TGTGCCAGCAGCAGAAGCGGGAGCGTGGCGAATGAGCAGTACTTC. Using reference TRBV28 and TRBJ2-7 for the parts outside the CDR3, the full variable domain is DVKVTQSSRYLVKRTGEKVFLECVQDMDHENMFWYRQDPGLGLRLIYFSYDVKMKEKGDIPEGYSVSREKKERFSLILESASTNQTSMYLCASSRSGSVANEQYFGPGTRLTVT.

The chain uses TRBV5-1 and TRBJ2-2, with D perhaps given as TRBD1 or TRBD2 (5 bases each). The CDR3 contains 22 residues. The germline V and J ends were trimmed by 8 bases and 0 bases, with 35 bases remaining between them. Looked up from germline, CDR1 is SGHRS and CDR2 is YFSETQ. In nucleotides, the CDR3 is TGCGCCAGTCAGCTTCTAGGGGACCACCTAGCCCCCCAACCTACGAACACCGGGGAGCTGTTTTTT. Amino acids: CASQLLGDHLAPQPTNTGELFF.

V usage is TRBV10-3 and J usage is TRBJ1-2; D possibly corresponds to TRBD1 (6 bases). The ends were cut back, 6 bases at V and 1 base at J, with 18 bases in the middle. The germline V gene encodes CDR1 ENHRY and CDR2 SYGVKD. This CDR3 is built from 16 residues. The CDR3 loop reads CAISGREDRINYGYTF. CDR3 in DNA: TGTGCCATCAGCGGAAGGGAAGACAGGATTAACTATGGCTACACCTTC.

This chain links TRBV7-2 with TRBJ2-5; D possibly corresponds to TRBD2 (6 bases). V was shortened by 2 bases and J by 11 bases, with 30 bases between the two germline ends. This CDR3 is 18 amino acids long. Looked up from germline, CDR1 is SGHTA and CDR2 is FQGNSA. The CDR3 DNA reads TGTGCCAGCAGCTTACGTACTAGCAGGAGAGTTTTGTCGCATGAGCAGTACTTC. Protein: CASSLRTSRRVLSHEQYF.

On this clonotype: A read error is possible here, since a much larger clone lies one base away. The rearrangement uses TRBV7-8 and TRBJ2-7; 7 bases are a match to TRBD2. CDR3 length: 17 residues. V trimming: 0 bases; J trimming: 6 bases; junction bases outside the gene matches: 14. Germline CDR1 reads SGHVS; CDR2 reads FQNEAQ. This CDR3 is CASSLAGAGRGGGEQYF. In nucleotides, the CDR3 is TGTGCCAGCAGCTTAGCAGGAGCGGGGCGGGGTGGTGGCGAGCAGTACTTC.

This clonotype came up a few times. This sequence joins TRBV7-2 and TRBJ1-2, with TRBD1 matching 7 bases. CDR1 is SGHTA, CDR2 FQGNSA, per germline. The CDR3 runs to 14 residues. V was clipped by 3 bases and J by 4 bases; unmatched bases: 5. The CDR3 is CASSFGTALYGYTF. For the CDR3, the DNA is TGTGCCAGCAGCTTCGGGACAGCCCTCTATGGCTACACCTTC.

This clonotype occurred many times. The CDR3: CAGPWEVAGGTNEQFF. The DNA for the CDR3 is TGTGCCGGACCCTGGGAGGTAGCGGGAGGTACGAATGAGCAGTTCTTC. V is TRBV27 and J is TRBJ2-1, with 10 bases matching TRBD2. V shed 11 bases, J shed 7 bases, and the junction held 17 bases outside the gene matches. The CDR3 totals 16 residues. Germline CDR1 MNHEY, CDR2 SMNVEV (reference sequence).

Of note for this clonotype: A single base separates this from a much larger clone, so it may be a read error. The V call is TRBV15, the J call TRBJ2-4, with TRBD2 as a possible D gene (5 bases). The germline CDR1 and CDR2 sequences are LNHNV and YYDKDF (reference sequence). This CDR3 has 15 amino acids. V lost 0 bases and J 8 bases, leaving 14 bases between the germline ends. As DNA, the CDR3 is TGTGCCACCAGCAGAGATCGGACTCCTACCTACATTCAGTACTTC. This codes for CATSRDRTPTYIQYF. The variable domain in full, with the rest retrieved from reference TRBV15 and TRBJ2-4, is DAMVIQNPRYQVTQFGKPVTLSCSQTLNHNVMYWYQQKSSQAPKLLFHYYDKDFNNEADTPDNFQSRRPNTSFCFLDIRSPGLGDTAMYLCATSRDRTPTYIQYFGAGTRLSVL.

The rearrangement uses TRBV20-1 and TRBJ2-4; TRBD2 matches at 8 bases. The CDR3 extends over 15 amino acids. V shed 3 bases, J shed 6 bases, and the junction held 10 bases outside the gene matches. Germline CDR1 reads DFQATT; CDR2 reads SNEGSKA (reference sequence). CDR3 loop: CSASSPSGRANIQYF. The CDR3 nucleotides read TGCAGTGCTAGTTCTCCCAGCGGGAGAGCAAACATTCAGTACTTC.

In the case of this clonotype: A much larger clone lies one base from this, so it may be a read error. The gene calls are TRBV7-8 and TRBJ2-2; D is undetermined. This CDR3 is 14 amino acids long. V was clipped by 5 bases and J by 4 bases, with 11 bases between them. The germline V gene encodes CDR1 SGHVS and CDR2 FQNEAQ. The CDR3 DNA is TGTGCCAGCAGCGTAATGTCGGGCACCGGGGAGCTGTTTTTT. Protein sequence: CASSVMSGTGELFF.